This TCR beta chain was sequenced in a study of blood T cell repertoires in COVID-19. About the research overall: Both acute and convalescent COVID-19 samples were obtained from the United States, Italy and Spain.

With 4 bases clipped from V and 5 bases from J, the junction kept 3 bases outside the gene matches. The CDR3 contains 12 residues. The germline CDR1 and CDR2 sequences are SGHRS and YFSETQ. This clone has only a few counts. The table came from immunoSEQ multiplex PCR; TCRdb's copy has only in-frame clones and leaves some out. This table has tens of thousands of clones, approximately 87% appearing once. V is TRBV5-1 and J is TRBJ2-7; the match to TRBD1 covers 7 bases. Sequenced input: peripheral blood. The receptor comes from a human donor in a cohort sampled during active COVID-19. Written as DNA, the CDR3 is TGCGCCAGCAGCGTACAGGGGAACGAGCAGTACTTC. Its protein product is CASSVQGNEQYF.